Listed here is a single T cell receptor beta chain. The entry originates in a study of T cell changes during pregnancy in multiple sclerosis. Data came from immunoSEQ multiplex PCR; TCRdb stores just in-frame clones and leaves some out. The sample lists some 31,000 clones; 80% to 90% were seen once. Germline V gives CDR1 MGHDK, CDR2 SYGVNS. This CDR3 is 15 amino acids long. V lost 8 bases and J lost 0, with 16 bases in between. This TCR was sampled from a female donor with multiple sclerosis, enrolled in a pregnancy study. This specimen consisted of CD8+ T cells from peripheral blood mononuclear cells, obtained in the second trimester of pregnancy. The rearrangement links TRBV25-1 to TRBJ2-5; no clear D gene. The CDR3 here is CASSQSGHYQETQYF. The CDR3, as DNA: TGTGCCAGCTCCCAGAGTGGGCACTACCAAGAGACCCAGTACTTC.